These T cell receptor beta chains were read from a single sample in a study of T cell clonotyping in hematopoietic cell transplantation. Method: immunoSEQ multiplex PCR; TCRdb's copy keeps in-frame clones and lacks some. The sample lists about 11,000 clones, about 91% occurring once. Material: peripheral blood mononuclear cells. The receptors shown here come from a woman between 50 and 59 years old in good health. Some clones in this sample may be carry-over from other donors' samples. Each CDR3 is given with its conserved first and last residue. A D gene is named only where the DNA matches it firmly. Part of the rows lack a size; the others show once, few, many or a class for expanded clones.

CDR3 protein	CDR3 DNA	clone size	J gene	D gene	V gene
CASSSGQGGYEQYF	TGTGCCAGCAGCTCGGGACAGGGTGGGTACGAGCAGTACTTC	once	TRBJ2-7	TRBD1	TRBV9
CATSWQGTGNTIYF	TGTGCCACCAGCTGGCAGGGAACTGGAAACACCATATATTTT	.	TRBJ1-3	.	TRBV15
CASSTVEGDYEQYF	TGTGCCAGCAGCACCGTGGAGGGGGACTACGAGCAGTACTTC	.	TRBJ2-7	.	TRBV5-6
CASSLVSEANYGYTF	TGCGCCAGCAGCTTGGTTTCGGAAGCAAATTATGGCTACACCTTC	.	TRBJ1-2	.	TRBV5-1
CASVALAGGADGYTF	TGCGCCAGTGTAGCGCTGGCAGGGGGCGCGGATGGCTACACCTTC	.	TRBJ1-2	TRBD1	TRBV5-1
CASSFSVNTEAFF	TGTGCCAGCAGCTTCTCAGTTAACACTGAAGCTTTCTTT	once	TRBJ1-1	.	TRBV7-2
CASSPELNTEAFF	TGTGCCAGCAGCCCTGAACTGAACACTGAAGCTTTCTTT	once	TRBJ1-1	.	TRBV7-2
CAWLRGPGNTIYF	TGTGCCTGGCTGAGGGGCCCGGGAAACACCATATATTTT	once	TRBJ1-3	.	TRBV30
CASSQDVDVGQPQHF	TGTGCCAGCAGCCAAGATGTTGACGTCGGTCAGCCCCAGCATTTT	.	TRBJ1-5	.	TRBV4-2
CASSLLGQKESEKLFF	TGTGCCAGTAGTCTCTTGGGACAGAAGGAGAGTGAAAAACTGTTTTTT	.	TRBJ1-4	TRBD1	TRBV19
CASPLTGPSYEQYF	TGTGCCTCCCCCCTGACAGGTCCCTCCTACGAGCAGTACTTC	.	TRBJ2-7	.	TRBV30
CASSVEFTYEQYF	TGTGCCAGCAGTGTTGAATTTACCTACGAGCAGTACTTC	.	TRBJ2-7	.	TRBV6-1
CASSLRAPTEKSSYEQYF	TGCGCCAGCAGCTTGAGGGCCCCGACAGAAAAGAGCTCCTACGAGCAGTACTTC	.	TRBJ2-7	.	TRBV5-1
CASSPQQGTEAFF	TGTGCCAGCAGCCCACAGCAAGGCACTGAAGCTTTCTTT	.	TRBJ1-1	.	TRBV7-9
CASSLGGQGSDEQYF	TGTGCCAGCAGTTTAGGGGGACAGGGGTCCGACGAGCAGTACTTC	.	TRBJ2-7	TRBD1	TRBV28
CSVEDLGSAGEQYF	TGCAGCGTTGAAGATCTAGGATCCGCGGGAGAGCAGTACTTC	.	TRBJ2-7	.	TRBV29-1
CATATYEQYF	TGTGCCACCGCCACCTACGAGCAGTACTTC	.	TRBJ2-7	.	TRBV10-3
CASWDRVHEQYF	TGTGCCAGCTGGGACAGGGTCCACGAGCAGTACTTC	.	TRBJ2-7	TRBD1	TRBV7-2
CASSSRTGFYGYTF	TGTGCCAGCAGCTCCCGGACGGGTTTTTATGGCTACACCTTC	.	TRBJ1-2	.	TRBV5-6
CASSEVAPSYEQYF	TGCGCCAGCAGTGAGGTGGCCCCCTCCTACGAGCAGTACTTC	.	TRBJ2-7	.	TRBV10-2
CASSEVPNTEAFF	TGTGCCAGCAGTGAAGTTCCGAACACTGAAGCTTTCTTT	few	TRBJ1-1	.	TRBV6-4